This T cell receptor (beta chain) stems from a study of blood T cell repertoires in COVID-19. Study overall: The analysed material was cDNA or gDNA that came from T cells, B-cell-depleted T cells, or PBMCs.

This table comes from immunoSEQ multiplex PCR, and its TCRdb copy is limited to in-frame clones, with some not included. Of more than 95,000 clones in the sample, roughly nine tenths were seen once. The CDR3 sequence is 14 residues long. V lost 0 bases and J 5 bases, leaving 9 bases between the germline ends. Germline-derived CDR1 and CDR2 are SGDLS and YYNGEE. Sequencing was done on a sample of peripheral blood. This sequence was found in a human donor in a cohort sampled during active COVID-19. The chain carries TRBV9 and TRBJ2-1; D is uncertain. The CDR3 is CASSVGGLNNEQFF. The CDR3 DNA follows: TGTGCCAGCAGCGTAGGCGGCCTGAACAATGAGCAGTTCTTC.